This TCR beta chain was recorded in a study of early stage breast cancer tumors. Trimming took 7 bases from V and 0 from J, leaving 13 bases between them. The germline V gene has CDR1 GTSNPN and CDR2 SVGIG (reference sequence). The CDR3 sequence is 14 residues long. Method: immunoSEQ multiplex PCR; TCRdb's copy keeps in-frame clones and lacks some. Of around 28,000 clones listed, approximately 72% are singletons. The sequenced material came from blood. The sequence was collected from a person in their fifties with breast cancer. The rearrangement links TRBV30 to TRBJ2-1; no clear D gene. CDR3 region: CALLKGNSYNEQFF. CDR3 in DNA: TGTGCCTTGTTAAAGGGAAACTCCTACAATGAGCAGTTCTTC.